This T cell receptor beta chain originates from a study of blood T cell repertoires in COVID-19. About the research overall: Acute-phase and convalescent COVID-19 samples originated in the United States, Italy and Spain. Nucleic acid was either cDNA or gDNA, and it came from T cells, B-cell-depleted T cells, or PBMCs.

Trimming left V 1 base short and J 4 bases short, with 10 bases between. Germline V lookup: CDR1 SQVTM, CDR2 ANQGSEA. The CDR3 consists of 13 residues. This clone was observed once. As originally analysed: Reference gene primers were amplified, and this amplification served to estimate nucleated cell counts. TCRdb's table, derived via immunoSEQ multiplex PCR, lists solely in-frame clones and lacks some. The V and J calls and clone size are taken from that table; D and trimming were inferred from the DNA. Of a few hundred thousand clones listed, 80% to 90% are singletons. The chain combines TRBV29-1 with TRBJ1-2; the D is unclear. The sample taken for sequencing was peripheral blood. This TCR derives from a woman between 50 and 59 years old who had recovered from COVID-19. Written as DNA, the CDR3 is TGCAGCGTTGAAGTGGGCACCCTCTATGGCTACACCTTC. It specifies CSVEVGTLYGYTF.